The 28 T cell receptor beta chains below come from one sample, sequenced in a study of blood T cell repertoires in COVID-19. The protocol was immunoSEQ multiplex PCR, while the TCRdb copy is restricted to in-frame clones and leaves out a portion. The table lists 250,000 to 350,000 clones, over 75% of them singletons. Sequences were obtained from peripheral blood. The receptors were gathered from a woman aged 60-75 years with acute or convalescent COVID-19.

This clone appeared a few times. The V call is TRBV5-1, the J call TRBJ1-4; D remains unclear. CDR3 length: 13 amino acids. The V end was cut by 4 bases, the J end by 4 bases, with 8 bases between. Germline CDR1 is SGHRS and CDR2 is YFSETQ. In nucleotides, the CDR3 is TGCGCCAGCAGCCGGGAGGTTAATGAAAAACTGTTTTTT. Its protein product is CASSREVNEKLFF.

The gene calls are TRBV7-9 and TRBJ1-2, with 7 bases fitting TRBD1. Germline loops: CDR1 SEHNR, CDR2 FQNEAQ (reference sequence). The CDR3 sequence is 15 residues long. With 1 base clipped from V and 5 bases from J, the junction kept 7 bases outside the gene matches. DNA for the CDR3: TGTGCCAGCAGCTTAGAAGACAGGGCGAAGTATGGCTACACCTTC. This translates into CASSLEDRAKYGYTF. Complete variable domain (other parts from reference TRBV7-9 and TRBJ1-2): DTGVSQNPRHKITKRGQNVTFRCDPISEHNRLYWYRQTLGQGPEFLTYFQNEAQLEKSRLLSDRFSAERPKGSFSTLEIQRTEQGDSAMYLCASSLEDRAKYGYTFGSGTRLTVV.

The chain is built from TRBV11-1 and TRBJ2-5, with TRBD1 as a possible D gene (8 bases). The germline V gene encodes CDR1 SGHAT and CDR2 FQDESV (reference sequence). The CDR3 is made up of 14 amino acids. The V end was cut by 6 bases, the J end by 5 bases, with 16 bases between. In DNA form, the CDR3 reads TGTGCCAGCAGTCGAGGACAGGGAGGGGAGACCCAGTACTTC. Translated: CASSRGQGGETQYF.

V gene TRBV18 combines with J gene TRBJ2-7; 7 bases line up with TRBD1. Per germline, CDR1 KGHSH and CDR2 LQKENI. The CDR3 length is 14 residues. The V segment lost 3 bases and the J segment 3 bases; nucleotides outside the gene matches: 5. The CDR3 DNA sequence: TGTGCCAGCTCACCGGGGACAGACCTCTACGAGCAGTACTTC. Translating it yields CASSPGTDLYEQYF. Full variable domain (rest looked up from reference TRBV18 and TRBJ2-7): NAGVMQNPRHLVRRRGQEARLRCSPMKGHSHVYWYRQLPEEGLKFMVYLQKENIIDESGMPKERFSAEFPKEGPSILRIQQVVRGDSAAYFCASSPGTDLYEQYFGPGTRLTVT.

A remark on this clone: Sequence at one end of the junction differs from germline and may be a read error. The chain recombines TRBV6-1 with TRBJ1-2, with D possibly TRBD1 on 6 matching bases. Germline V gives CDR1 MNHNS, CDR2 SASEGT. This CDR3 is built from 11 residues. CDR3 coding DNA: TGTGCCAGCAGTGAAAGAGGAACAGGGAAATTC. This translates into CASSERGTGKF.

The V call is TRBV10-3, the J call TRBJ1-1; 9 bases line up with TRBD1. Germline-derived CDR1 and CDR2 are ENHRY and SYGVKD. The CDR3 is 13 amino acids. The J segment lost 1 base and the V segment lost 6 bases, leaving 0 bases of the junction unmatched. The CDR3 loop is CAIRGQGNTEAFF. The DNA for the CDR3 is TGTGCCATCAGGGGACAGGGGAACACTGAAGCTTTCTTT.

The V and J genes are TRBV7-9 and TRBJ1-2, with TRBD1 matching 10 bases. The V gene end was trimmed by 5 bases and the J gene end by 6 bases; junction bases not matched to a gene: 9. Germline V gene lookup returns CDR1 SEHNR and CDR2 FQNEAQ (reference sequence). The CDR3 extends over 15 amino acids. The CDR3, as DNA: TGTGCCAGCAGCCCTAGGACAGGGGGAAGCGATGGCTACACCTTC. The encoded protein is CASSPRTGGSDGYTF.

The table lists this clone with a few counts. V is TRBV28 and J is TRBJ1-2, with D perhaps matching TRBD1 (6 bases). Trimming removed 5 bases at V and 4 bases at J, with 11 bases between. Germline CDR1 and CDR2: MDHEN and SYDVKM. The CDR3 contains 13 residues. CDR3 nucleotide sequence: TGTGCCAGCAGTGAACAGGGCCCCTATGGCTACACCTTC. Protein product: CASSEQGPYGYTF.

Only a few counts were recorded for this clone. This chain links TRBV9 with TRBJ1-2; D is possibly TRBD1 (5 bases). CDR1 is SGDLS and CDR2 is YYNGEE in the germline V gene. CDR3 size: 13 residues. V was clipped by 0 bases and J by 7 bases, with 10 bases between them. CDR3 amino acids: CASSVGTQGGYTF. CDR3 in DNA: TGTGCCAGCAGCGTAGGGACCCAGGGTGGCTACACCTTC.

This chain joins TRBV19 and TRBJ2-7, with 7 bases identical to TRBD2. CDR3 length equals 15 residues. Germline lookup yields CDR1 LNHDA and CDR2 SQIVND (reference sequence). Germline trimming cut 4 bases from V and 0 bases from J; bases unmatched to any gene: 6. CDR3 region: CASSTVAGFSYEQYF. The CDR3 DNA is TGTGCCAGTAGTACCGTAGCGGGTTTCTCCTACGAGCAGTACTTC. The whole variable domain, remainder taken from reference TRBV19 and TRBJ2-7, is DGGITQSPKYLFRKEGQNVTLSCEQNLNHDAMYWYRQDPGQGLRLIYYSQIVNDFQKGDIAEGYSVSREKKESFPLTVTSAQKNPTAFYLCASSTVAGFSYEQYFGPGTRLTVT.

The rearrangement joins TRBV27 to TRBJ1-1; TRBD1 is a possible D gene (5 bases). V lost 2 bases and J 3 bases, leaving 13 bases between the germline ends. The CDR3 is 15 amino acids. Germline assignment: CDR1 MNHEY and CDR2 SMNVEV (reference sequence). This chain's CDR3 is CASSLRRQSYTEAFF. CDR3 sequence (DNA): TGTGCCAGCAGTTTACGCCGACAGAGTTACACTGAAGCTTTCTTT.

This clone was recorded a few times. The chain links TRBV27 to TRBJ1-2, with 7 bases fitting TRBD1. Germline V gene data show CDR1 as MNHEY and CDR2 as SMNVEV (reference sequence). The J segment lost 6 bases and the V segment lost 3 bases, leaving 4 bases of the junction unmatched. The CDR3 contains 13 residues. CDR3 residues: CASSFTGENGYTF. The CDR3, as DNA: TGTGCCAGCAGTTTCACAGGGGAGAATGGCTACACCTTC.

The chain couples TRBV2 to TRBJ2-3, with a weak D call TRBD1 (7 bases). This CDR3 comprises 14 residues. V was clipped by 4 bases and J by 4 bases, with 12 bases between them. CDR1 SNHLY and CDR2 FYNNEI come from the germline V gene. CDR3 in amino acids: CASSGGTEPDTQYF. The CDR3 nucleotides are TGTGCCAGCAGTGGCGGGACAGAGCCAGATACGCAGTATTTT.

The chain recombines TRBV21-1 with TRBJ1-5; the DNA was not compared with TRBD1, the D call given in the table. TRBV21-1 is recorded as a pseudogene. This CDR3 spans 17 amino acids. CDR3 bases: TGTGCCAGCAGCAGGCGGACAGGGGGTACCTTAAATCAGCCCCAGCATTTT. Translated, it gives CASSRRTGGTLNQPQHF.

This sequence joins TRBV19 and TRBJ2-2; 8 bases are a match to TRBD1. The CDR3 runs to 18 residues. Germline CDR1 and CDR2: LNHDA and SQIVND (reference sequence). Losses at the gene ends were 1 base for V and 4 bases for J; bases not matched to a gene: 11. CDR3 residues: CASSIGVGRGQSTGELFF. The CDR3, as DNA: TGTGCCAGTAGTATAGGGGTAGGCAGGGGGCAATCCACCGGGGAGCTGTTTTTT.

The chain carries TRBV29-1 and TRBJ2-3, with 8 bases identical to TRBD1. Per the germline V gene, CDR1 is SQVTM and CDR2 is ANQGSEA. CDR3 length: 13 residues. Trimming removed 7 bases from V and 2 bases from J; junction bases left unmatched: 5. CDR3: CSATGDPTDTQYF. For the CDR3, the DNA is TGCAGCGCGACAGGGGACCCCACAGATACGCAGTATTTT.

This clone was observed a single time. This sequence joins TRBV9 and TRBJ2-1; D gene unclear. CDR1 and CDR2 (germline): SGDLS, YYNGEE. The CDR3 sequence is 14 residues long. V was pared by 0 bases and J by 7 bases, with 11 bases between. In nucleotides, the CDR3 is TGTGCCAGCAGCGTAGAGGTCAGGCGTAATGAGCAGTTCTTC. Translated, it gives CASSVEVRRNEQFF.

The chain uses TRBV29-1 and TRBJ2-3; possibly TRBD2 for D (6 bases). This CDR3 comprises 12 residues. Germline lookup yields CDR1 SQVTM and CDR2 ANQGSEA. V was clipped by 6 bases and J by 6 bases, with 13 bases between them. CDR3 nucleotide sequence: TGCAGCGTCGGAGGGGCTACGGATACGCAGTATTTT. It yields the protein CSVGGATDTQYF.

This chain links TRBV10-1 with TRBJ1-3; 7 bases line up with TRBD1. This CDR3 contains 16 residues. CDR1 WNHNN and CDR2 SYGVQD come from the germline V gene (reference sequence). V dropped 3 bases and J dropped 4; count of bases not matched to a gene: 9. The CDR3 reads CASSEFGQGVGNTIYF. The CDR3 DNA sequence: TGCGCCAGCAGTGAATTTGGGCAGGGGGTGGGAAACACCATATATTTT.

CDR3 coding DNA: TGTGCCAGCCGAACAAGACAGGGTCGAGAAAAACTGTTTTTT. As protein: CASRTRQGREKLFF. This chain joins TRBV6-5 and TRBJ1-4; 7 positions match TRBD1. The junction had 11 bases not matched to a gene; V was cut back by 8 bases and J by 8 bases. CDR1 and CDR2 (germline): MNHEY, SVGAGI. The CDR3 extends over 14 amino acids.

The chain combines TRBV11-3 with TRBJ2-3, with 10 bases lining up with TRBD1. Germline trimming cut 3 bases from V and 3 bases from J; bases unmatched to any gene: 6. This CDR3 is built from 16 residues. CDR1 SGHNT and CDR2 YENEEA come from the germline V gene. The CDR3 loop reads CASSLRPGQGTDTQYF. CDR3 nucleotides: TGTGCCAGCAGCTTGAGGCCGGGACAGGGGACAGATACGCAGTATTTT.

The rearrangement joins TRBV7-6 to TRBJ2-7; TRBD1 aligns across 11 bases. The germline CDR1 and CDR2 sequences are SGHVS and FNYEAQ. The CDR3 contains 15 residues. The V gene end was trimmed by 1 base and the J gene end by 5 bases; junction bases not matched to a gene: 4. The CDR3 DNA is TGTGCCAGCAGCTTAGGGAGGACAGGGGGCCACGAGCAGTACTTC. Its translation: CASSLGRTGGHEQYF.

This chain connects TRBV19 to TRBJ2-3, with 13 positions matching TRBD2. CDR3 length: 16 amino acids. Germline-derived CDR1 and CDR2 are LNHDA and SQIVND (reference sequence). V lost 5 bases and J lost 4; bases outside the gene matches: 6. The CDR3 loop is CASSAGLAGAADTQYF. As DNA, the CDR3 is TGTGCCAGTAGTGCCGGACTAGCGGGAGCGGCAGATACGCAGTATTTT.

This clone was picked up a small number of times. The genes are TRBV19 and TRBJ2-2; 9 bases align to TRBD1. V was clipped by 1 base and J by 6 bases; unmatched bases: 3. This CDR3 has 15 amino acids. Germline V CDR1 and CDR2: LNHDA, SQIVND (reference sequence). CDR3 bases: TGTGCCAGTAGTATAGGGGACAGGGTGTCCGGGGAGCTGTTTTTT. Its translation is CASSIGDRVSGELFF.

This clone has only one observation. The chain combines TRBV5-4 with TRBJ2-7, with a tentative D call TRBD1 (6 bases). The V and J ends lost 7 bases and 0 bases respectively, with 11 bases between them. The CDR3 is made up of 13 amino acids. In germline, CDR1 is SGHNT, CDR2 YYREEE (reference sequence). CDR3 nucleotides: TGTGCCAGCGGTTACAGGGACTCCTACGAGCAGTACTTC. Translating gives CASGYRDSYEQYF.

V usage is TRBV6-2 or TRBV6-3 and J usage is TRBJ1-5; 9 bases are a match to TRBD1. The CDR3 contains 17 residues. V was pared by 3 bases and J by 1 base, with 7 bases of the junction left unmatched. The germline CDR1 and CDR2 sequences are MNHEY and SVGEGT. CDR3 in amino acids: CASSYGTGRISNQPQHF. As DNA, the CDR3 is TGTGCCAGCAGTTATGGGACAGGGAGGATCAGCAATCAGCCCCAGCATTTT.

This rearrangement joins TRBV2 to TRBJ1-3; 7 bases fit TRBD1. Losses at the gene ends were 2 bases for V and 1 base for J; bases not matched to a gene: 5. Germline V CDR1 and CDR2: SNHLY, FYNNEI. There are 16 residues in the CDR3. CDR3 DNA: TGTGCCAGCAGTGAATCACAGGGGAATTCTGGAAACACCATATATTTT. Translating gives CASSESQGNSGNTIYF.

V is TRBV6-5 and J is TRBJ1-1, with D uncertain. The CDR3 sequence is 14 residues long. Trimming shortened V by 1 base and J by 3 bases, and 9 bases separated the two germline ends. Germline lookup yields CDR1 MNHEY and CDR2 SVGAGI. The CDR3 sequence: CASSYFPGDTEAFF. The CDR3 DNA is TGTGCCAGCAGTTACTTTCCCGGAGACACTGAAGCTTTCTTT.